Each of the 23 T cell receptor beta chains below was sequenced from the same sample in a study of T cells in Graves' hyperthyroidism and ophthalmopathy. TCR beta CDR3 regions were amplified from RNA transcripts. Carried out on the TCR CDR3, a first-round RT-PCR used the HTBI primer set. TCRdb ran MiXCR on the multiplex PCR reads and lists one entry per CDR3 protein. The sample includes about 570,000 distinct CDR3 sequences, 12% to 15% of them seen just once. Sequenced input: blood. These receptors were obtained from a woman aged 40 to 49 with Graves' hyperthyroidism.

The chain couples TRBV4-1 to TRBJ2-4; tentatively, D is TRBD2 (5 bases). This CDR3 region has 14 residues. The germline V gene encodes CDR1 MGHRA and CDR2 YSYEKL. V was cut by 6 bases and J by 1 base, with 10 bases left in between. This CDR3 is CASREAGAKNIQYF. CDR3 bases: TGCGCCAGCAGGGAGGCCGGGGCCAAAAACATTCAGTACTTC.

This clonotype was observed at least ten times. The rearrangement uses TRBV30 and TRBJ2-1; 9 bases match TRBD2. The V gene's germline CDR1 is GTSNPN and CDR2 SVGIG (reference sequence). Trimming took 2 bases from V and 7 from J; bases not matched to a gene: 9. This CDR3 comprises 15 residues. The CDR3 DNA reads TGTGCCTGGAGTCTCTTAGCGGGAGTAGGTAATGAGCAGTTCTTC. Amino acids: CAWSLLAGVGNEQFF. The full variable domain, completed using reference TRBV30 and TRBJ2-1, is SQTIHQWPATLVQPVGSPLSLECTVEGTSNPNLYWYRQAAGRGLQLLFYSVGIGQISSEVPQNLSASRPQDRQFILSSKKLLLSDSGFYLCAWSLLAGVGNEQFFGPGTRLTVL.

The sample holds a few counts of this clonotype. This chain connects TRBV20-1 to TRBJ1-1; TRBD1 might be the D (6 bases). Germline CDR1 reads DFQATT; CDR2 reads SNEGSKA (reference sequence). Deletions cut 0 bases from V and 5 bases from J, with 10 bases between. The CDR3 covers 13 residues. CDR3 coding DNA: TGCAGTGCTAGAGAAAAGGGGGGGACTGAAGCTTTCTTT. Protein: CSAREKGGTEAFF.

The gene calls are TRBV5-5 and TRBJ2-7, with D perhaps matching TRBD1 (5 bases). Germline V gene lookup returns CDR1 SGHKS and CDR2 YYEKEE (reference sequence). V was clipped by 6 bases and J by 0 bases, with 13 bases between them. This CDR3 has 14 residues. The CDR3 DNA sequence: TGTGCCAGCATTCTAAAGGGGATCTCCTACGAGCAGTACTTC. This sequence encodes CASILKGISYEQYF.

This clonotype was seen repeatedly, ten times or more. The chain uses TRBV5-1 and TRBJ2-7, with 12 bases matching TRBD1. CDR1 and CDR2 from the germline V gene are SGHRS and YFSETQ. Trimming at V came to 3 bases and at J to 5 bases, leaving 6 bases not matched to a gene. This CDR3 is 15 amino acids long. The CDR3 DNA is TGCGCCAGCAGCTCGGGACAGGGGGCCTCAAACGAGCAGTACTTC. Protein: CASSSGQGASNEQYF.

This chain joins TRBV18 and TRBJ2-2; a weak D match, TRBD1 (5 bases). Germline assignment: CDR1 KGHSH and CDR2 LQKENI. The CDR3 is 14 residues long. The V end lost 7 bases, the J end lost 0 bases, and 9 bases lay between the germline ends. For the CDR3, the DNA is TGTGCCAGCTTGCAGGGAACGAACACCGGGGAGCTGTTTTTT. Its translation: CASLQGTNTGELFF.

At least ten counts were recorded for this clonotype. This rearrangement joins TRBV2 to TRBJ1-5; D is undetermined. Trimming cost V 6 bases and J 3 bases, with 9 bases left between them. Germline lookup yields CDR1 SNHLY and CDR2 FYNNEI. The CDR3 is 13 amino acids. The CDR3 loop is CASRAETNQPQHF. In DNA, the CDR3 is TGTGCCAGCAGGGCGGAGACCAATCAGCCCCAGCATTTT.

This clonotype has a single count. The V call is TRBV7-9, the J call TRBJ1-2; tentative D call: TRBD1 (6 bases). The CDR3 consists of 12 residues. Germline CDR1 and CDR2: SEHNR and FQNEAQ (reference sequence). V lost 11 bases to trimming and J lost 1 base, with 11 bases between them. The CDR3, as DNA: TGTGCCGGACAGATTCTTAACTATGGCTACACCTTC. Translated: CAGQILNYGYTF.

This clonotype was picked up many times. The rearrangement uses TRBV20-1 and TRBJ2-1, with TRBD2 as a possible D gene (5 bases). Germline-derived CDR1 and CDR2 are DFQATT and SNEGSKA (reference sequence). Trimming removed 0 bases from V and 4 bases from J, with 13 bases in between. The CDR3 spans 15 residues. The DNA of the CDR3 is TGCAGTGCTAGAGACCCCGGACTCACGTACAATGAGCAGTTCTTC. Translated, it gives CSARDPGLTYNEQFF.

This rearrangement joins TRBV28 to TRBJ2-5, with D perhaps matching TRBD1 or TRBD2 (5 bases each). Germline values: CDR1 MDHEN, CDR2 SYDVKM. The length of the CDR3 is 14 residues. V was pared by 5 bases and J by 5 bases, with 15 bases between. The CDR3 DNA reads TGTGCCAGCAGTGCCCCAGGGCGCGGGGAGACCCAGTACTTC. Translated, it gives CASSAPGRGETQYF.

This clonotype was picked up many times. The gene calls are TRBV20-1 and TRBJ1-1; D might be TRBD1 (6 bases). V was shortened by 0 bases and J by 3 bases, with 11 bases between the two germline ends. The CDR3 length is 14 residues. Germline V gene lookup returns CDR1 DFQATT and CDR2 SNEGSKA (reference sequence). The CDR3 loop reads CSARDPTGYTEAFF. CDR3 in DNA: TGCAGTGCTAGAGACCCCACAGGGTACACTGAAGCTTTCTTT.

This clonotype was picked up a small number of times. J is TRBJ2-1 and V is TRBV25-1, with D perhaps TRBD1 (5 bases). This CDR3 has 16 residues. Germline values: CDR1 MGHDK, CDR2 SYGVNS. V gave up 2 bases and J gave up 3 bases, with 14 bases separating them. The CDR3 here is CASSEGGASGYNEQFF. Here the CDR3 DNA reads TGTGCCAGCAGTGAAGGTGGGGCGTCGGGCTACAATGAGCAGTTCTTC.

In regard to this clonotype: The junction departs from germline at one end; a sequencing error may be responsible. The chain employs TRBV27 and TRBJ1-3; D is undetermined. Germline CDR1 is MNHEY and CDR2 is SMNVEV (reference sequence). The CDR3 length is 14 residues. The CDR3 reads CTSSSLDSGNTIYF. The DNA of the CDR3 is TGTACCAGCAGTTCCCTAGACTCTGGAAACACCATATATTTT.

This clonotype was found many times. V gene TRBV20-1 combines with J gene TRBJ2-1; D is unresolved. Germline V gene lookup returns CDR1 DFQATT and CDR2 SNEGSKA (reference sequence). The CDR3 is 15 amino acids. The V and J ends lost 0 bases and 6 bases respectively, with 15 bases between them. In DNA form, the CDR3 reads TGCAGTGCTAGAGAGAACTCCCAGTTTTTCAATGAGCAGTTCTTC. This gives the protein CSARENSQFFNEQFF.

This clonotype was counted a few times. The DNA for the CDR3 is TGTGCCACCAGGGAGACCCCCGAAGCTTTCTTT. Translated: CATRETPEAFF. This sequence joins TRBV2 and TRBJ1-1; perhaps TRBD1 as D (5 bases). This CDR3 comprises 11 residues. Trimming stripped 10 bases from V and 8 bases from J, with 14 bases between. Germline CDR1 and CDR2: SNHLY and FYNNEI.

This clonotype was seen ten or more times. This rearrangement joins TRBV28 to TRBJ2-3; D unresolved. Germline V gives CDR1 MDHEN, CDR2 SYDVKM. This CDR3 comprises 14 residues. V was trimmed by 5 bases and J by 3 bases, leaving 12 bases between them. CDR3 loop: CASSGEPRTDTQYF. CDR3 coding DNA: TGTGCCAGCAGTGGGGAACCGCGAACAGATACGCAGTATTTT.

This clonotype has a count of ten or more. This chain joins TRBV27 and TRBJ2-4; D gene unclear. Trimming pared 0 bases from V and 8 bases from J, leaving 14 bases between. CDR3 length: 15 residues. From germline, CDR1 is MNHEY and CDR2 SMNVEV (reference sequence). CDR3 residues: CASSLSARQRYIQYF. Written as DNA, the CDR3 is TGTGCCAGCAGTTTATCGGCTAGGCAAAGGTACATTCAGTACTTC.

In this sample, this clonotype turned up a few times. The J gene is TRBJ1-1, the V gene TRBV28; D is unclear. Germline assignment: CDR1 MDHEN and CDR2 SYDVKM. V lost 6 bases to trimming and J lost 5 bases, with 19 bases between them. The CDR3 covers 15 residues. The CDR3 protein is CASSPPGKVVTEAFF. The CDR3 nucleotides are TGTGCCAGCAGCCCCCCCGGGAAAGTTGTTACTGAAGCTTTCTTT.

This clonotype was seen ten or more times. The chain links TRBV27 to TRBJ2-7, with 9 nucleotides matching TRBD1. The length of the CDR3 is 15 residues. Trimming removed 2 bases from V and 5 bases from J; junction bases left unmatched: 7. CDR1 is MNHEY, CDR2 SMNVEV, per germline (reference sequence). The CDR3 region has the DNA TGTGCCAGCAGTTTAGGGGGACAGGGTGGTAACGAGCAGTACTTC. It encodes CASSLGGQGGNEQYF.

CDR3 in amino acids: CASSLGSGDYQPQHF. CDR3 DNA: TGTGCCAGCAGTCTCGGGTCAGGGGATTATCAGCCCCAGCATTTT. The genes are TRBV6-2 or TRBV6-3 and TRBJ1-5; D may be TRBD1 (6 bases). The V end lost 5 bases, the J end lost 5 bases, and 16 bases lay between the germline ends. The CDR3 consists of 15 residues. Germline lookup yields CDR1 MNHEY and CDR2 SVGEGT.

This clonotype was counted at least ten times. The rearrangement uses TRBV5-6 and TRBJ2-3; D might be TRBD2 (6 bases). Germline-derived CDR1 and CDR2 are SGHDT and YYEEEE. The V end lost 3 bases, the J end lost 0 bases, and 17 bases lay between the germline ends. The CDR3 is made up of 17 amino acids. The CDR3 spells CASSSPGEAGSTDTQYF. CDR3 sequence (DNA): TGTGCCAGCAGCTCCCCCGGGGAGGCGGGGAGCACAGATACGCAGTATTTT. The full variable domain, completed using reference TRBV5-6 and TRBJ2-3, is DAGVTQSPTHLIKTRGQQVTLRCSPKSGHDTVSWYQQALGQGPQFIFQYYEEEERQRGNFPDRFSGHQFPNYSSELNVNALLLGDSALYLCASSSPGEAGSTDTQYFGPGTRLTVL.

The chain has TRBV12-3 or TRBV12-4 and TRBJ2-5; D not resolved. The CDR3 is 14 amino acids. Trimming took off 3 bases at V and 1 base at J, with 9 bases between the two ends. The CDR3 loop is CASSFGPGQETQYF. Here the CDR3 DNA reads TGTGCCAGCAGTTTCGGTCCCGGCCAAGAGACCCAGTACTTC.

This clonotype was seen at least ten times. The CDR3 DNA follows: TGTGCCAGCAGCTTAGGGGGCGGGACGGGAGGAAGCTCCTACAATGAGCAGTTCTTC. It specifies CASSLGGGTGGSSYNEQFF. V usage is TRBV7-2 and J usage is TRBJ2-1; 7 bases map to TRBD2. V dropped 1 base and J dropped 0; count of bases not matched to a gene: 12. The CDR3 spans 19 residues. Germline CDR1 is SGHTA and CDR2 is FQGNSA.